The rows below give T cell receptor beta chains drawn from one sample of a study of shared clonotypes between healthy human individuals. Data came from immunoSEQ multiplex PCR; TCRdb stores just in-frame clones and leaves some out. The sample yields about 2,500,000 clones, approximately 90% seen once. Material for sequencing was naive CD4+ T cells sorted from blood. All receptors derive from a man younger than 35 in good health. CDR3s include the opening cysteine and the closing phenylalanine or tryptophan. D genes are given only for firm matches. The size field is filled for only some rows; it gives once, few, many or a size class.

J | V | size | D | DNA | CDR3
TRBJ2-2 | TRBV7-9 | - | - | TGTGCCAGCAGCTTAACACTCGAAGTCGGGGAGCTGTTTTTT | CASSLTLEVGELFF
TRBJ2-7 | TRBV7-2 | - | TRBD1 | TGTGCCAGCAGCACTCAACCGGGACAGAGTTACGAGCAGTACTTC | CASSTQPGQSYEQYF
TRBJ2-1 | TRBV7-8 | - | TRBD2 | TGTGCCAGCAGCCATCCGGGACTAGGAAACAATGAGCAGTTCTTC | CASSHPGLGNNEQFF
TRBJ1-5 | TRBV6-6 | - | - | TGTGCCAGCACCCCTCCAGGGGTTAGCAATCAGCCCCAGCATTTT | CASTPPGVSNQPQHF
TRBJ2-5 | TRBV4-2 | - | - | TGTGCCAGCAGCCAAGATCGGGACACGAATACCCAGTACTTC | CASSQDRDTNTQYF
TRBJ2-2 | TRBV7-9 | - | - | TGTGCCAGCAGCTTAGCGTTCCCTGTGGACACCGGGGAGCTGTTTTTT | CASSLAFPVDTGELFF
TRBJ2-3 | TRBV7-3 | - | TRBD2 | TGTGCCAGCAGCGCCGGACTAGCGACCACAGATACGCAGTATTTT | CASSAGLATTDTQYF
TRBJ2-7 | TRBV25-1 | - | TRBD2 | TGTGCCAGCAGTGAAGAGCGGGGGGTACCCTACGAGCAGTACTTC | CASSEERGVPYEQYF
TRBJ2-1 | TRBV9 | - | TRBD2 | TGTGCCAGCAGCGTGCAGACTAGCGGGAAATACAATGAGCAGTTCTTC | CASSVQTSGKYNEQFF
TRBJ2-7 | TRBV7-9 | - | TRBD2 | TGTGCCAGCAGCTTACGGACTAGCGGGGCCTCCTACGAGCAGTACTTC | CASSLRTSGASYEQYF
TRBJ1-5 | TRBV15 | - | TRBD1 | TGTGCCACCAGCGGCGGACAGGTTAGCAATCAGCCCCAGCATTTT | CATSGGQVSNQPQHF
TRBJ2-3 | TRBV14 | once | TRBD2 | TGTGCCAGCAGCCGCCAACTAGCGGGGAGCGATACGCAGTATTTT | CASSRQLAGSDTQYF
TRBJ1-6 | TRBV7-9 | - | - | TGTGCCAGCAGCTTAGGTCCGGGACGGGATAATTCACCCCTCCACTTT | CASSLGPGRDNSPLHF
TRBJ1-4 | TRBV19 | - | TRBD1 | TGTGCCAGTAGGCCGGGACAGGTTTATGAAAAACTGTTTTTT | CASRPGQVYEKLFF
TRBJ2-6 | TRBV6-1 | once | - | TGTGCCAGCATGGAATGGGGGGCTGGGGCCAACGTCCTGACTTTC | CASMEWGAGANVLTF
TRBJ1-2 | TRBV6-6 | - | TRBD1 | TGTGCCAGCAGTTACTCGGACAGGTCCTCCTATGGCTACACCTTC | CASSYSDRSSYGYTF
TRBJ2-3 | TRBV28 | - | - | TGTGCCAGCAGTTCAGGGTGGGGGCCCACAGATACGCAGTATTTT | CASSSGWGPTDTQYF
TRBJ2-5 | TRBV5-4 | - | - | TGTGCCAGCAGCTTGAGACACAACCAAGAGACCCAGTACTTC | CASSLRHNQETQYF
TRBJ1-2 | TRBV18 | once | - | TGTGCCAGCTCATCTTCACAGGGCGACTATGGCTACACCTTC | CASSSSQGDYGYTF
TRBJ2-7 | TRBV7-2 | - | - | TGTGCCAGCAGCTCGCAGCGCCCCACCTACGAGCAGTACTTC | CASSSQRPTYEQYF
TRBJ2-4 | TRBV18 | - | TRBD1 | TGTGCCAGCTCGCAGACAGGGGGTCAAAACATTCAGTACTTC | CASSQTGGQNIQYF
TRBJ2-3 | TRBV7-7 | - | - | TGTGCTAGCAGCCACTCATTCGGGGGTTCCGATACGCAGTATTTT | CASSHSFGGSDTQYF
TRBJ1-1 | TRBV18 | - | - | TGTGCCAGCTCACAGGGCCAGGAGACTGAAGCTTTCTTT | CASSQGQETEAFF
TRBJ2-7 | TRBV11-3 | - | - | TGTGCCAGCAGCTTAGCCGGACACTATTACGAGCAGTACTTC | CASSLAGHYYEQYF
TRBJ2-5 | TRBV7-2 | - | TRBD2 | TGTGCCAGCAGCCCTCGCCTAAAACTAGCGGGAGGAGGGCAAGAGACCCAGTACTTC | CASSPRLKLAGGGQETQYF
TRBJ2-3 | TRBV5-1 | - | TRBD1 | TGCGCCAGCAGCCGTCGGGACAGGTGGGCCACAGATACGCAGTATTTT | CASSRRDRWATDTQYF
TRBJ2-3 | TRBV5-4 | - | TRBD1 | TGTGCCAGCAGCTTGCGGCAGACAGGGAGCACAGATACGCAGTATTTT | CASSLRQTGSTDTQYF
TRBJ2-5 | TRBV21-1 | - | - | TGTGCCAGCAGCAAGTTGAGCGCCAGGGGTAAAGAGACCCAGTACTTC | CASSKLSARGKETQYF
TRBJ2-7 | TRBV2 | - | TRBD1 | TGTGCCAGCAGGGGACAGGGGCAGGGCGAGCAGTACTTC | CASRGQGQGEQYF
TRBJ1-1 | TRBV7-2 | - | TRBD1 | TGTGCCAGCAGTCCTCAAACAGGGGGCGTCTCTGAAGCTTTCTTT | CASSPQTGGVSEAFF
TRBJ2-3 | TRBV2 | - | - | TGTGCCAGCAGCCGTAGCACAGATACGCAGTATTTT | CASSRSTDTQYF
TRBJ1-2 | TRBV5-1 | - | TRBD1 | TGCGCCAGCAGCTGGGGCCAGGGGGCGCCGGCTAACTATGGCTACACCTTC | CASSWGQGAPANYGYTF
TRBJ2-7 | TRBV18 | once | TRBD2 | TGTGCCAGCTCACTGGGACTAGCGGGGACCTCACGCTACGAGCAGTACTTC | CASSLGLAGTSRYEQYF
TRBJ2-4 | TRBV7-9 | - | - | TGTGCCAGCAGCCCCCCCGGGATCGGCAAAAACATTCAGTACTTC | CASSPPGIGKNIQYF
TRBJ2-2 | TRBV27 | - | - | TGTGCCAGCAGTTTCTTGTCCGGGGAGCTGTTTTTT | CASSFLSGELFF
TRBJ2-1 | TRBV7-2 | - | TRBD1 | TGTGCCAGCAGCTTAGCGCCGGGACAGGGGAGCAATGAGCAGTTCTTC | CASSLAPGQGSNEQFF
TRBJ2-7 | TRBV7-9 | once | - | TGTGCCAGCAGCTTAAAAGGGTACGAGCAGTACTTC | CASSLKGYEQYF
TRBJ1-2 | TRBV18 | - | - | TGTGCCAGCTCACCATCCAGCGGTTCGGCAGGGAACTATGGCTACACCTTC | CASSPSSGSAGNYGYTF
TRBJ2-5 | TRBV5-4 | - | - | TGTGCCAGCAGCTTGGTTCCCGAGACCCAGTACTTC | CASSLVPETQYF
TRBJ1-2 | TRBV6-6 | - | - | TGTGCCAGCAGTTACTCCGAGAGCTACACCTTC | CASSYSESYTF
TRBJ2-7 | TRBV5-1 | once | TRBD1 | TGCGCCAGCAGCTTGGCCTCGGGGTTGACAGGGGCGATCTACGAGCAGTACTTC | CASSLASGLTGAIYEQYF
TRBJ1-5 | TRBV7-9 | - | - | TGTGCCAGCAGCCCAGGCAGTCTCAATCAGCCCCAGCATTTT | CASSPGSLNQPQHF
TRBJ2-7 | TRBV4-1 | - | - | TGCGCCAGCAGCCATGCACTAGCTGCCGGCGAGCAGTACTTC | CASSHALAAGEQYF
TRBJ2-7 | TRBV30 | - | - | TGTGCCTGGAGGGGACCCGGGGCATTCTACGAGCAGTACTTC | CAWRGPGAFYEQYF
TRBJ2-3 | TRBV11-2 | - | - | TGTGCCAGCAGCTTTAGACTCGCTACTAGCACAGATACGCAGTATTTT | CASSFRLATSTDTQYF
TRBJ2-7 | TRBV5-6 | - | TRBD2 | TGTGCCAGCTCCCGACTAGCGGCCTACGAGCAGTACTTC | CASSRLAAYEQYF
TRBJ2-7 | TRBV6-1 | - | - | TGTGCCAGCAGTGTCGGACAGATGGCCTACGAGCAGTACTTC | CASSVGQMAYEQYF
TRBJ2-1 | TRBV10-1 | - | TRBD2 | TGCGCCAGCAGTGAGTCGAGCGGGAACTCCTACAATGAGCAGTTCTTC | CASSESSGNSYNEQFF
TRBJ2-5 | TRBV2 | - | - | TGTGCCAGCAGCCTGGGCCTTAGGCAGACCCAGTACTTC | CASSLGLRQTQYF
TRBJ1-1 | TRBV4-3 | once | TRBD1 | TGCGCCAGCAGCGTATCAGGGGGGTGGACTGAAGCTTTCTTT | CASSVSGGWTEAFF
TRBJ1-4 | TRBV15 | - | - | TGTGCCACCAGCAGAGCCGGCAGGGGCGCTGAAAAACTGTTTTTT | CATSRAGRGAEKLFF
TRBJ1-2 | TRBV5-4 | once | TRBD1 | TGTGCCAGCAGCCGGACAGGGAACTATGGCTACACCTTC | CASSRTGNYGYTF
TRBJ1-6 | TRBV4-1 | - | TRBD1 | TGCGCCAGCAGCCCCACGGACAGGGACGTTTCACCCCTCCACTTT | CASSPTDRDVSPLHF
TRBJ2-4 | TRBV6-1 | - | TRBD2 | TGTGCCAGCAGTTCTAGCGGGGGGTCCAAAAACATTCAGTACTTC | CASSSSGGSKNIQYF
TRBJ1-5 | TRBV6-1 | - | TRBD1 | TGTGCCAGCAGTGATACAAGGGGACAGGGTATCGTCGGCAATCAGCCCCAGCATTTT | CASSDTRGQGIVGNQPQHF
TRBJ2-5 | TRBV5-1 | - | TRBD2 | TGCGCCACAGCAATTTGGGGTGCTAGCGGGGGACAAGAGACCCAGTACTTC | CATAIWGASGGQETQYF
TRBJ2-1 | TRBV11-3 | - | - | TGTGCCAGCAGCCATAGGGGCGGGGTGAGCTCCTACAATGAGCAGTTCTTC | CASSHRGGVSSYNEQFF
TRBJ1-6 | TRBV6-1 | - | TRBD1 | TGTGCCAGCAGACGTATTGGACAGGGAGAGTATACCCTCCACTTT | CASRRIGQGEYTLHF
TRBJ2-7 | TRBV7-8 | - | TRBD1 | TGTGCCAGCAGCCAGCGTATGGGGACAGGGCCCTACGAGCAGTACTTC | CASSQRMGTGPYEQYF